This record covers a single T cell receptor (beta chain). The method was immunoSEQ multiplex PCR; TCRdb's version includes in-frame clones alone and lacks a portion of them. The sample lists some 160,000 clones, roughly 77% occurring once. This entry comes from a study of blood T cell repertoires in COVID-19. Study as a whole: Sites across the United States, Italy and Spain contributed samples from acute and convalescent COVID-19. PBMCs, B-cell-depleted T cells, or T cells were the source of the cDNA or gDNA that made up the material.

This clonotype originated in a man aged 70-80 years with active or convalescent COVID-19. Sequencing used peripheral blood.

The CDR3 is CASNEQENTEAFF. CDR3 DNA sequence: TGTGCCAGCAACGAACAGGAGAACACTGAAGCTTTCTTT. The rearrangement joins TRBV6-6 to TRBJ1-1, with TRBD1 as a possible D gene (5 bases). V lost 7 bases and J lost 1, with 10 bases in between. CDR1 is MNHNY and CDR2 is SVGAGI in the germline V gene (reference sequence). CDR3 length equals 13 residues.